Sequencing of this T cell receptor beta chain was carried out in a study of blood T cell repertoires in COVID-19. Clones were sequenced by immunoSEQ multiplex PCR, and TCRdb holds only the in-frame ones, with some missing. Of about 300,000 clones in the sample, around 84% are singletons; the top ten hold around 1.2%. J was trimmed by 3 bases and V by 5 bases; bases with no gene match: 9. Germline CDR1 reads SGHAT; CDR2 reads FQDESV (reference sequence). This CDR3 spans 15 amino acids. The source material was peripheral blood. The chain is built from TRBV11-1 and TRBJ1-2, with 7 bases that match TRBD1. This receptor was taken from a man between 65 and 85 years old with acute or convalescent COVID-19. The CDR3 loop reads CASSPRSGTDYGYTF. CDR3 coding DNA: TGTGCCAGCAGCCCTAGGTCCGGGACAGACTATGGCTACACCTTC. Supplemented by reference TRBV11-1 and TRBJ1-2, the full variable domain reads EAEVAQSPRYKITEKSQAVAFWCDPISGHATLYWYRQILGQGPELLVQFQDESVVDDSQLPKDRFSAERLKGVDSTLKIQPAELGDSAMYLCASSPRSGTDYGYTFGSGTRLTVV.